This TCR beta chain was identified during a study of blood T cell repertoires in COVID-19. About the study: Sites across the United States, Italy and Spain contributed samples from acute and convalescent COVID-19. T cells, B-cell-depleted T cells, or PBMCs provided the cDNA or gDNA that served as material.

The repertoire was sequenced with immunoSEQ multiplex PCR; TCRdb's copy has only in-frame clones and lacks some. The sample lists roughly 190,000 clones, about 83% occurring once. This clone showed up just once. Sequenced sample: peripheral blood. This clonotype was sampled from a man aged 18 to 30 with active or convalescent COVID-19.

The CDR3 nucleotides are TGTGCCAGTAGCCTGACAGGGACCTACAATGAGCAGTTCTTC. This codes for CASSLTGTYNEQFF. This chain links TRBV19 with TRBJ2-1, with TRBD1 matching over 7 bases. The CDR3 contains 14 residues. Looked up from germline, CDR1 is LNHDA and CDR2 is SQIVND (reference sequence). V shed 6 bases and J 2 bases; nucleotides not matched to a gene: 4.